One and the same sample provided the 9 T cell receptor beta chains below, sequenced in a study of T cell clonality in common variable immunodeficiency. The repertoire was sequenced with immunoSEQ multiplex PCR; TCRdb's copy has only in-frame clones and lacks some. Altogether approximately 45,000 clones were found in the sample, and no singletons occur. Sequenced sample: peripheral blood mononuclear cells. The receptor source for this set is a person between 18 and 69 years old in good health.

In its sample, this clone was seen many times. The CDR3 end falls 3 residues outside the read, so it is completed with the germline J gene. The chain is built from TRBV5-6 and TRBJ2-7; TRBD1 matches 10 bases. Germline CDR1 is SGHDT and CDR2 is YYEEEE. V dropped 4 bases and J dropped 1; count of bases not matched to a gene: 5. The CDR3 runs 15 residues. CDR3 protein: CASSAGTGASYEQYF. The DNA read from the CDR3 is TGTGCCAGCAGCGCCGGGACAGGGGCTTCCTACGAG. Combining the CDR3 with reference TRBV5-6 and TRBJ2-7 gives the whole variable domain DAGVTQSPTHLIKTRGQQVTLRCSPKSGHDTVSWYQQALGQGPQFIFQYYEEEERQRGNFPDRFSGHQFPNYSSELNVNALLLGDSALYLCASSAGTGASYEQYFGPGTRLTVT.

Notes on this clone: Read data end 3 residues before the CDR3 end; the end is taken from the germline J gene. The chain joins TRBV7-3 to TRBJ1-2, with D perhaps matching TRBD1 (5 bases). The germline V gene encodes CDR1 SGHTA and CDR2 FQGTGA. This CDR3 is built from 14 residues. Incomplete CDR3 DNA: TGTGCCAGCAGCTTAGGGGGGACCACAGATACC. It yields the protein CASSLGGTTDT. The whole CDR3 sequence reads CASSLGGTTDTYTF.

Many counts were recorded for this clone. Partial CDR3 DNA: TGTGCCTGGAGTGAGGGTTGGAGCAATCAGCCC. Translation: CAWSEGWSNQP. In full, the CDR3 is CAWSEGWSNQPQHF. The rearrangement links TRBV30 to TRBJ1-5, with D uncertain. The read terminates 3 residues ahead of where the CDR3 ends, so the germline J gene completes it. This CDR3 is 14 amino acids long. Trimming shortened V by 1 base and J by 1 base, and 8 bases separated the two germline ends. CDR1 GTSNPN and CDR2 SVGIG come from the germline V gene (reference sequence).

In this sample, this clone turned up many times. The read is 3 residues too short to cover the CDR3 end, so that end is filled in from the germline J gene. The chain joins TRBV30 to TRBJ2-3, with 7 bases fitting TRBD2. V lost 2 bases to trimming and J lost 2 bases; unmatched junction nucleotides: 10. CDR1 is GTSNPN and CDR2 is SVGIG in the germline V gene (reference sequence). This CDR3 has 16 amino acids. CDR3 DNA (partial): TGTGCCTGGAGTTCTCTGGGCGGGAGAATCACAGATACG. Protein sequence: CAWSSLGGRITDT. The CDR3 reads in full as CAWSSLGGRITDTQYF.

Many counts were recorded for this clone. The sequence runs out 3 residues before the end of the CDR3; the remainder is reconstructed from the germline J gene. The rearrangement uses TRBV19 and TRBJ2-7; TRBD2 aligns across 9 bases. The CDR3 runs to 11 residues. V trimming: 8 bases; J trimming: 6 bases; junction bases outside the gene matches: 2. Germline assignment: CDR1 LNHDA and CDR2 SQIVND (reference sequence). The sequenced part of the CDR3 DNA is TGTGCCAGTGGGACTAGCCTCGAG. Its translation: CASGTSLE. The entire CDR3 protein reads CASGTSLEQYF.

This clone occurred many times. The read terminates 3 residues before the CDR3 end, so the remaining end is supplied by the germline J gene. V usage is TRBV4-1 and J usage is TRBJ2-6, with 8 bases fitting TRBD1. Germline assignment: CDR1 MGHRA and CDR2 YSYEKL. This CDR3 has 17 amino acids. Trimming cost V 2 bases and J 4 bases; bases outside gene matches: 7. The CDR3 here is CASSQRQGAGGANVLTF. The CDR3 bases that were read are TGCGCCAGCAGCCAAAGGCAGGGGGCGGGAGGGGCCAACGTC.

This clone was counted at least ten times. The CDR3 is cut off 3 residues early in the read; its end comes from the germline J gene. The chain combines TRBV19 with TRBJ2-1, with a tentative D call TRBD1 (6 bases). The CDR3 has 15 residues. Germline V gene data show CDR1 as LNHDA and CDR2 as SQIVND (reference sequence). Trimming took off 7 bases at V and 0 bases at J, with 13 bases between the two ends. The CDR3 DNA, read in part, is TGTGCCAGTACCCCGGACAGACTCTCCTACAATGAG. Protein sequence: CASTPDRLSYNE. The complete CDR3 sequence is CASTPDRLSYNEQFF.

This clone was detected ten times or more. The read ends 3 residues early relative to the CDR3; the germline J gene fills the gap. V and J are TRBV7-9 and TRBJ2-5; no reliable D call. CDR3 size: 14 residues. The germline CDR1 and CDR2 sequences are SEHNR and FQNEAQ (reference sequence). The V end was cut by 4 bases, the J end by 1 base, with 10 bases between. The CDR3 sequence is CASSSVALQETQYF. The DNA read from the CDR3 is TGTGCCAGCAGCTCCGTAGCTCTCCAAGAGACC.

This clone was picked up many times. The read terminates 3 residues before the CDR3 end, so the remaining end is supplied by the germline J gene. The chain uses TRBV4-1 and TRBJ1-3, with 11 bases lining up with TRBD1. This CDR3 has 14 residues. The ends lost 8 bases at V and 3 bases at J; junction bases unmatched: 3. From germline, CDR1 is MGHRA and CDR2 YSYEKL. The sequenced part of the CDR3 DNA is TGCGCCAGCCAGGACAGGGGGCTTGGAAACACC. Translating it yields CASQDRGLGNT. The entire CDR3 protein reads CASQDRGLGNTIYF.